The 30 T cell receptor beta chains in this list originate from one sample, sequenced in a study of OX40 agonist ivuxolimab in advanced cancers. Here immunoSEQ multiplex PCR was the method, and the copy in TCRdb shows in-frame clones only, minus some. Here the sample spans approximately 70,000 clones, 65% to 85% being singletons. The sequences come from CD4+ or CD8+ T cells sorted from blood, collected in a trial of the OX40 agonist ivuxolimab. All receptors derive from an adult with an advanced solid tumor such as melanoma, head and neck, liver or kidney cancer.

V gene TRBV7-8 combines with J gene TRBJ1-6; no clear D. Germline V lookup: CDR1 SGHVS, CDR2 FQNEAQ. The CDR3 totals 15 residues. Between the trimmed V and J ends, which lost 2 bases and 6 bases, there was a span of 11 bases. The CDR3 region is CASSLSDGPNSPLHF. The CDR3 bases are TGTGCCAGCAGCTTATCGGACGGACCTAATTCACCCCTCCACTTT.

This chain links TRBV11-2 with TRBJ1-4; TRBD1 aligns across 9 bases. The CDR3 extends over 16 amino acids. Germline V CDR1 and CDR2: SGHAT, FQNNGV. J was trimmed by 8 bases and V by 1 base; bases with no gene match: 8. As DNA, the CDR3 is TGTGCCAGCAGCTTAGGTCGAGGGACAGGGTACGAAAAACTGTTTTTT. Its protein product is CASSLGRGTGYEKLFF. Full variable domain (missing parts from reference TRBV11-2 and TRBJ1-4): EAGVAQSPRYKIIEKRQSVAFWCNPISGHATLYWYQQILGQGPKLLIQFQNNGVVDDSQLPKDRFSAERLKGVDSTLKIQPAKLEDSAVYLCASSLGRGTGYEKLFFGSGTQLSVL.

V and J are TRBV27 and TRBJ2-1; 11 nucleotides agree with TRBD2. Germline assignment: CDR1 MNHEY and CDR2 SMNVEV (reference sequence). CDR3 size: 15 residues. V trimming: 6 bases; J trimming: 2 bases; junction bases outside the gene matches: 3. The CDR3 protein is CASRNSGGAYNEQFF. The CDR3, as DNA: TGTGCCAGCAGGAATAGCGGGGGGGCCTACAATGAGCAGTTCTTC.

This rearrangement joins TRBV6-5 to TRBJ1-3; maybe TRBD1 (5 bases). CDR1 MNHEY and CDR2 SVGAGI come from the germline V gene. The germline V and J ends were trimmed by 5 bases and 0 bases, with 11 bases remaining between them. This CDR3 is 15 amino acids long. DNA of the CDR3: TGTGCCAGCAGTACTCCGGGACCCTCTGGAAACACCATATATTTT. Translated: CASSTPGPSGNTIYF.

The chain recombines TRBV5-4 with TRBJ2-2; 7 nucleotides line up with TRBD2. The J segment lost 8 bases and the V segment lost 4 bases, leaving 11 bases of the junction unmatched. The CDR3 totals 15 residues. CDR1 is SGHNT and CDR2 is YYREEE in the germline V gene (reference sequence). CDR3: CASSGMDRSGGELFF. CDR3 DNA: TGTGCCAGCAGCGGAATGGATCGTAGCGGGGGGGAGCTGTTTTTT.

J is TRBJ2-1 and V is TRBV5-1, with TRBD1 matching 10 bases. From germline, CDR1 is SGHRS and CDR2 YFSETQ. The V segment lost 2 bases and the J segment 9 bases; nucleotides outside the gene matches: 5. This CDR3 spans 14 amino acids. CDR3 nucleotide sequence: TGCGCCAGCAGCTTCCGGACAGGGGGGAGTGAGCAGTTCTTC. This translates into CASSFRTGGSEQFF.

This sequence joins TRBV2 and TRBJ1-1; D unclear. CDR1 is SNHLY and CDR2 is FYNNEI in the germline V gene. The CDR3 runs 12 residues. With 9 bases removed from V and 4 bases from J, the gap between germline ends came to 12 bases. In DNA form, the CDR3 reads TGTGCCAGTAAATACCTGGTCACTGAAGCTTTCTTT. Its translation: CASKYLVTEAFF. The full variable domain, its missing parts supplied by reference TRBV2 and TRBJ1-1, is EPEVTQTPSHQVTQMGQEVILRCVPISNHLYFYWYRQILGQKVEFLVSFYNNEISEKSEIFDDQFSVERPDGSNFTLKIRSTKLEDSAMYFCASKYLVTEAFFGQGTRLTVV.

This clone turned up a few times. J is TRBJ2-7 and V is TRBV6-6; tentative D call: TRBD1 (5 bases). Germline CDR1 MNHNY, CDR2 SVGAGI (reference sequence). This CDR3 is built from 14 residues. V was clipped by 10 bases and J by 0 bases, with 16 bases between them. The CDR3 DNA is TGTGCCATCAAACTGGGGCAGGGCTCCTACGAGCAGTACTTC. Its protein is CAIKLGQGSYEQYF.

Written as DNA, the CDR3 is TGTGCCAGCAGTCCTCTCGACGAGCAGTACTTC. Residues: CASSPLDEQYF. The chain joins TRBV2 to TRBJ2-7; D is undetermined. Trimming took 5 bases from V and 5 from J, leaving 7 bases between them. This CDR3 is 11 amino acids long. Germline values: CDR1 SNHLY, CDR2 FYNNEI.

This clone was observed once. CDR3 sequence (DNA): TGTGCCAGCAGCCCACCGGGGAGGGAAGAAAAACTGTTTTTT. Encoded protein: CASSPPGREEKLFF. J is TRBJ1-4 and V is TRBV5-5; no definite D call. With 4 bases removed from V and 8 bases from J, the gap between germline ends came to 15 bases. Germline CDR1 is SGHKS and CDR2 is YYEKEE (reference sequence). The CDR3 runs to 14 residues.

J is TRBJ2-3 and V is TRBV11-2; 8 bases align to TRBD2. The CDR3 is made up of 16 amino acids. Germline-derived CDR1 and CDR2 are SGHAT and FQNNGV. Trimming at V came to 5 bases and at J to 2 bases, leaving 9 bases not matched to a gene. CDR3 protein: CASSTRAGVLTDTQYF. CDR3 nucleotides: TGTGCCAGCAGCACTCGAGCGGGGGTACTCACAGATACGCAGTATTTT. Full variable domain (missing parts from reference TRBV11-2 and TRBJ2-3): EAGVAQSPRYKIIEKRQSVAFWCNPISGHATLYWYQQILGQGPKLLIQFQNNGVVDDSQLPKDRFSAERLKGVDSTLKIQPAKLEDSAVYLCASSTRAGVLTDTQYFGPGTRLTVL.

The gene calls are TRBV15 and TRBJ2-7; maybe TRBD2 (5 bases). V lost 0 bases and J lost 5, with 14 bases in between. Per germline, CDR1 LNHNV and CDR2 YYDKDF (reference sequence). CDR3 length equals 15 residues. CDR3 loop: CATSRDRRSVDEQYF. The CDR3 DNA follows: TGTGCCACCAGCAGAGATCGGAGGTCGGTGGACGAGCAGTACTTC.

The chain recombines TRBV6-1 with TRBJ2-7; possibly TRBD2 for D (5 bases). The CDR3 extends over 16 amino acids. Trimming removed 1 base from V and 0 bases from J, with 13 bases in between. The germline V gene encodes CDR1 MNHNS and CDR2 SASEGT. The CDR3 sequence is CASSEESGASSYEQYF. The CDR3 region has the DNA TGTGCCAGCAGTGAAGAAAGCGGAGCTAGCTCCTACGAGCAGTACTTC.

This chain joins TRBV6-1 and TRBJ1-2; TRBD1 agrees at 9 bases. The CDR3 has 15 residues. Trimming removed 2 bases from V and 4 bases from J; junction bases left unmatched: 5. CDR1 is MNHNS and CDR2 is SASEGT in the germline V gene. The CDR3 spells CASSERDRVIYGYTF. In nucleotides, the CDR3 is TGTGCCAGCAGTGAAAGGGACAGGGTTATCTATGGCTACACCTTC.

This chain links TRBV5-1 with TRBJ2-7; TRBD2 matches 8 bases. The CDR3 length is 14 residues. V trimming: 5 bases; J trimming: 1 base; junction bases outside the gene matches: 5. The V gene's germline CDR1 is SGHRS and CDR2 YFSETQ. The CDR3 nucleotides read TGCGCCAGCAGTTTCCAGCGGGGGTCCTACGAGCAGTACTTC. Its translation: CASSFQRGSYEQYF.

Only a few counts were recorded for this clone. This chain uses TRBV5-4 with TRBJ2-7, with a tentative D call TRBD2 (7 bases). V lost 4 bases and J lost 0, with 17 bases in between. CDR3 length: 16 residues. CDR1 SGHNT and CDR2 YYREEE come from the germline V gene (reference sequence). In DNA, the CDR3 is TGTGCCAGCAGCGTTGGGGGGGGCAGGAGCTCCTACGAGCAGTACTTC. This sequence encodes CASSVGGGRSSYEQYF.

This clone was counted at least ten times. The rearrangement uses TRBV5-1 and TRBJ1-1; D unresolved. The CDR3 covers 15 residues. From germline, CDR1 is SGHRS and CDR2 YFSETQ. Deletions cut 5 bases from V and 0 bases from J, with 14 bases between. The CDR3 reads CASSRAAIMNTEAFF. CDR3 DNA: TGCGCCAGCAGTAGAGCAGCGATCATGAACACTGAAGCTTTCTTT.

The chain combines TRBV5-1 with TRBJ2-3, with 12 bases lining up with TRBD1. Germline CDR1 SGHRS, CDR2 YFSETQ. With 4 bases clipped from V and 4 bases from J, the junction kept 7 bases outside the gene matches. This CDR3 comprises 16 residues. The CDR3 reads CASSGGTGGLSDTQYF. The CDR3 DNA follows: TGCGCCAGCAGCGGTGGGACAGGGGGCTTGTCAGATACGCAGTATTTT.

Only one count was recorded for this clone. The genes are TRBV28 and TRBJ2-4; TRBD1 aligns across 8 bases. Germline V lookup: CDR1 MDHEN, CDR2 SYDVKM. J was trimmed by 7 bases and V by 10 bases; bases with no gene match: 12. This CDR3 has 14 amino acids. The CDR3 bases are TGTGCCACCGACCGCGGGACAGGCCATAACATTCAGTACTTC. Translating gives CATDRGTGHNIQYF.

The chain joins TRBV5-1 to TRBJ2-7, with D possibly matching TRBD1 (6 bases). CDR1 and CDR2 (germline): SGHRS, YFSETQ. The CDR3 contains 14 residues. V was clipped by 4 bases and J by 7 bases, with 18 bases between them. In nucleotides, the CDR3 is TGCGCCAGCAGCAACGGACAGTACGGTGGTGAGCAGTACTTC. This codes for CASSNGQYGGEQYF.

The chain uses TRBV19 and TRBJ2-3; D remains ambiguous. V lost 2 bases to trimming and J lost 3 bases, with 9 bases between them. CDR1 and CDR2 from the germline V gene are LNHDA and SQIVND (reference sequence). The CDR3 contains 14 residues. CDR3: CASSIPYATDTQYF. The CDR3 DNA follows: TGTGCCAGTAGTATACCCTACGCGACAGATACGCAGTATTTT. Variable domain in full (rest from reference TRBV19 and TRBJ2-3): DGGITQSPKYLFRKEGQNVTLSCEQNLNHDAMYWYRQDPGQGLRLIYYSQIVNDFQKGDIAEGYSVSREKKESFPLTVTSAQKNPTAFYLCASSIPYATDTQYFGPGTRLTVL.

This chain joins TRBV18 and TRBJ2-1; D call uncertain. CDR3 length equals 14 residues. Trimming removed 2 bases at V and 4 bases at J, with 9 bases between. Germline V gene sequence: CDR1 KGHSH, CDR2 LQKENI. The CDR3 region is CASSPVVGYNEQFF. The DNA for the CDR3 is TGTGCCAGCTCACCAGTGGTTGGGTACAATGAGCAGTTCTTC.

V gene TRBV7-6 combines with J gene TRBJ2-3; D remains unclear. In germline, CDR1 is SGHVS, CDR2 FNYEAQ. This CDR3 contains 15 residues. The V end lost 5 bases, the J end lost 0 bases, and 12 bases lay between the germline ends. The CDR3 DNA reads TGTGCCAGCAGCCTCGGGCGACCAAGCACAGATACGCAGTATTTT. Its protein product is CASSLGRPSTDTQYF.

The chain combines TRBV6-6 with TRBJ2-3; D is possibly TRBD2 (7 bases). Per the germline V gene, CDR1 is MNHNY and CDR2 is SVGAGI (reference sequence). The V end was cut by 4 bases, the J end by 4 bases, with 12 bases between. This CDR3 region has 14 residues. For the CDR3, the DNA is TGTGCCAGCAGTTCGGCGGGGGCGGCAGATACGCAGTATTTT. Translated: CASSSAGAADTQYF.

This clone has more than one count but fewer than ten. The chain links TRBV5-4 to TRBJ2-3; D uncertain. Germline lookup yields CDR1 SGHNT and CDR2 YYREEE (reference sequence). V lost 4 bases, J lost 1 base, and 13 bases lay in between. The CDR3 consists of 15 residues. The chain's CDR3 is CASSQPSGGTDTQYF. CDR3 bases: TGTGCCAGCAGCCAGCCGTCCGGAGGCACAGATACGCAGTATTTT.

The CDR3 spells CASSQDRDSSGTDTQYF. CDR3 DNA: TGCGCCAGCAGCCAAGATAGGGACAGCTCGGGGACAGATACGCAGTATTTT. The J gene is TRBJ2-3, the V gene TRBV4-1; TRBD1 agrees at 7 bases. This CDR3 comprises 17 residues. J was trimmed by 3 bases and V by 0 bases; bases with no gene match: 9. Germline V gene data show CDR1 as MGHRA and CDR2 as YSYEKL.

The chain employs TRBV5-1 and TRBJ2-3; no firm D call. V was clipped by 0 bases and J by 4 bases, with 9 bases between them. Germline V lookup: CDR1 SGHRS, CDR2 YFSETQ. The length of the CDR3 is 14 residues. This CDR3 is CASSLAGYSDTQYF. The CDR3 bases are TGCGCCAGCAGCTTGGCCGGTTATTCAGATACGCAGTATTTT.

The chain has TRBV27 and TRBJ1-2, with 8 bases lining up with TRBD1. V lost 6 bases to trimming and J lost 10 bases; unmatched junction nucleotides: 10. Germline-derived CDR1 and CDR2 are MNHEY and SMNVEV (reference sequence). The CDR3 totals 13 residues. The CDR3 sequence is CASSLTGGQYYTF. The DNA for the CDR3 is TGTGCCAGCAGCCTAACAGGGGGTCAGTACTACACCTTC.

V gene TRBV28 combines with J gene TRBJ2-4; 8 bases agree with TRBD1. The CDR3 totals 15 residues. Germline-derived CDR1 and CDR2 are MDHEN and SYDVKM. Trimming took 6 bases from V and 4 from J; bases not matched to a gene: 8. The CDR3 coding sequence is TGTGCCAGCAGAGATGCGACAGGGGCTAAAAACATTCAGTACTTC. This encodes CASRDATGAKNIQYF.

This sequence joins TRBV29-1 and TRBJ2-7, with D possibly being TRBD1 (5 bases). V was cut by 0 bases and J by 9 bases, with 15 bases left in between. The CDR3 has 13 amino acids. CDR1 SQVTM and CDR2 ANQGSEA come from the germline V gene. CDR3 amino acids: CSVEENGAFGQYF. The CDR3, as DNA: TGCAGCGTTGAAGAGAATGGGGCTTTCGGGCAGTACTTC.